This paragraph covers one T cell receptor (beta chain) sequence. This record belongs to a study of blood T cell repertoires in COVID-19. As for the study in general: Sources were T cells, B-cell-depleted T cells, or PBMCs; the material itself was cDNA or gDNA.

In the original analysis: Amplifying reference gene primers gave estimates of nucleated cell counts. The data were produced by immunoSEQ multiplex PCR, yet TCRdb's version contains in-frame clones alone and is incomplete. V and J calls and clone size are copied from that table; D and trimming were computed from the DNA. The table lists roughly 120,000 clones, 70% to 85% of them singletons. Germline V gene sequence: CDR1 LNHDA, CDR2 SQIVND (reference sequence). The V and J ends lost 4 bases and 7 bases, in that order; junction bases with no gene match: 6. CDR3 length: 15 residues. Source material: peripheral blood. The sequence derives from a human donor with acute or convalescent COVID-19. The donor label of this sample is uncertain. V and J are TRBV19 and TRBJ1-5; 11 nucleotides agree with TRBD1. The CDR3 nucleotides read TGTGCCAGTAGTACCCCGGGACAGGGGGACCAGCCCCAGCATTTT. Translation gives CASSTPGQGDQPQHF.